These 25 T cell receptor beta chains were sequenced from one sample in a study of blood T cells in healthy people across ages (dated by TCRdb to between 2014 and 2017). The library relied on 5' RACE. Sequencing used an Illumina HiSeq 2500. A second PCR of about 7 to 12 cycles was performed with a sample-barcoded 5' primer and a J-beta primer mix. TCRdb took the public reads, trimmed them with fastp at Q25, ran MiXCR for clone calling and kept in-frame beta chains. Each CDR3 protein appears once, grouped with its most common genes and DNA. The sample yields more than 1,400,000 distinct CDR3 sequences; 42% were counted once. Approximately 7.9% of the sample comes from the top ten. The material sequenced was blood. The receptors derive from a young woman in good health.

The CDR3 bases are TGCGCCAGCAGCCAAGTCTCGGCGACAGTTAGTTCCTACGAGCAGTACTTC. This sequence encodes CASSQVSATVSSYEQYF. This sequence joins TRBV4-1 and TRBJ2-7; possibly TRBD1 for D (5 bases). Germline assignment: CDR1 MGHRA and CDR2 YSYEKL. Trimming cost V 1 base and J 1 base, with 17 bases left between them. This CDR3 has 17 amino acids.

The chain has TRBV6-5 and TRBJ1-2; perhaps TRBD1 as D (5 bases). Trimming pared 4 bases from V and 6 bases from J, leaving 15 bases between. The CDR3 spans 14 residues. CDR1 is MNHEY and CDR2 is SVGAGI in the germline V gene. CDR3 in amino acids: CASSSAGRLNGYTF. As DNA, the CDR3 is TGTGCCAGCAGTTCCGCGGGACGGCTAAATGGCTACACCTTC.

The chain carries TRBV29-1 and TRBJ2-5; D is ambiguous. This CDR3 has 10 amino acids. The V gene's germline CDR1 is SQVTM and CDR2 ANQGSEA. Trimming left V 5 bases short and J 11 bases short, with 12 bases between. CDR3 sequence: CSVIVNEQYF. The DNA of the CDR3 is TGCAGCGTTATTGTCAATGAGCAGTACTTC.

V is TRBV4-1 and J is TRBJ1-2, with 8 positions matching TRBD1. Germline V gene sequence: CDR1 MGHRA, CDR2 YSYEKL. This CDR3 spans 15 amino acids. With V trimmed by 1 base and J by 8 bases, 9 bases remained unmatched. CDR3 in amino acids: CASSQALRTGYGYTF. The CDR3 nucleotides read TGCGCCAGCAGCCAAGCTCTCAGGACAGGGTACGGCTACACCTTC.

The chain carries TRBV12-3 or TRBV12-4 and TRBJ2-3, with 11 bases identical to TRBD2. Trimming removed 6 bases from V and 1 base from J; junction bases left unmatched: 3. The CDR3 totals 15 residues. CDR3 loop: CASRASGGRTDTQYF. Written as DNA, the CDR3 is TGTGCCAGCAGGGCTAGCGGGGGGCGCACAGATACGCAGTATTTT.

V gene TRBV20-1 combines with J gene TRBJ2-4, with D hard to call. V dropped 4 bases and J dropped 6 bases, with 10 bases sitting between them. Per germline, CDR1 DFQATT and CDR2 SNEGSKA (reference sequence). This CDR3 is 12 amino acids long. In DNA form, the CDR3 reads TGCAGTGCTACGTCGGCTGGAAACATTCAGTACTTC. Protein: CSATSAGNIQYF.

The genes are TRBV20-1 and TRBJ2-3, with TRBD2 matching 8 bases. V lost 3 bases to trimming and J lost 1 base; unmatched junction nucleotides: 6. The CDR3 has 15 amino acids. Per the germline V gene, CDR1 is DFQATT and CDR2 is SNEGSKA (reference sequence). The CDR3 is CSASPSGGGTDTQYF. The DNA of the CDR3 is TGCAGTGCTAGCCCCTCGGGGGGGGGCACAGATACGCAGTATTTT.

V usage is TRBV3-1 and J usage is TRBJ2-5; tentatively, D is TRBD1 or TRBD2 (5 bases each). Germline values: CDR1 LGHDT, CDR2 YNNKEL (reference sequence). V was shortened by 6 bases and J by 5 bases, with 19 bases between the two germline ends. This CDR3 is 15 amino acids long. In nucleotides, the CDR3 is TGTGCCAGCAGTCTGGGGGTCACAACCTCGGAGACCCAGTACTTC. Protein product: CASSLGVTTSETQYF.

V is TRBV18 and J is TRBJ1-1, with a tentative D call TRBD1 (5 bases). Trimming stripped 2 bases from V and 6 bases from J, with 19 bases between. CDR1 and CDR2 from the germline V gene are KGHSH and LQKENI. The CDR3 runs to 16 residues. The DNA of the CDR3 is TGTGCCAGCTCACCAATTGGAGGGGAAGGGTTATCTGAAGCTTTCTTT. This sequence encodes CASSPIGGEGLSEAFF.

J is TRBJ2-1 and V is TRBV20-1, with 7 nucleotides matching TRBD1. The DNA end lines up better with TRBJ2-7; the J call may be wrong. Germline values: CDR1 DFQATT, CDR2 SNEGSKA (reference sequence). This CDR3 spans 14 amino acids. The CDR3: CSTPGTVVYNEQYF. The CDR3 bases are TGCAGTACCCCCGGGACAGTTGTTTACAATGAGCAGTACTTC.

The J gene is TRBJ1-4, the V gene TRBV29-1; 9 bases align to TRBD1. The junction had 8 bases not matched to a gene; V was cut back by 4 bases and J by 5 bases. From germline, CDR1 is SQVTM and CDR2 ANQGSEA. The CDR3 is made up of 15 amino acids. This CDR3 is CSVGGTGKGNEKLFF. In nucleotides, the CDR3 is TGCAGCGTTGGTGGGACAGGGAAGGGGAATGAAAAACTGTTTTTT.

The CDR3 region is CASSRVAPDTQYF. Written as DNA, the CDR3 is TGTGCCAGCAGCCGGGTTGCTCCCGATACGCAGTATTTT. The chain couples TRBV7-9 to TRBJ2-3; no clear D. The CDR3 consists of 13 residues. Per germline, CDR1 SEHNR and CDR2 FQNEAQ (reference sequence). V lost 5 bases, J lost 6 bases, and 12 bases lay in between.

The chain couples TRBV5-1 to TRBJ2-1, with 13 nucleotides matching TRBD2. CDR1 SGHRS and CDR2 YFSETQ come from the germline V gene. The CDR3 loop spans 16 amino acids. Unmatched junction bases numbered 5, after V lost 4 bases and J lost 4 bases. CDR3 bases: TGCGCCAGCAGCGGGGGACTAGCGGGATCTTACAATGAGCAGTTCTTC. Translating it yields CASSGGLAGSYNEQFF.

This chain links TRBV4-3 with TRBJ2-6, with TRBD2 as a possible D gene (5 bases). Germline V gene sequence: CDR1 LGHNA, CDR2 YSLEER. The CDR3 is made up of 17 amino acids. Trimming removed 0 bases at V and 4 bases at J, with 13 bases between. CDR3 amino acids: CASSQDGWETGANVLTF. DNA of the CDR3: TGCGCCAGCAGCCAAGATGGATGGGAGACCGGGGCCAACGTCCTGACTTTC.

The J gene is TRBJ1-5, the V gene TRBV29-1, with D unresolved. The CDR3 is 12 residues long. With 5 bases removed from V and 7 bases from J, the gap between germline ends came to 12 bases. CDR1 and CDR2 from the germline V gene are SQVTM and ANQGSEA. CDR3 sequence: CSVLGSGQPQHF. CDR3 in DNA: TGCAGCGTTCTCGGATCGGGACAGCCCCAGCATTTT. The full variable domain, in which reference TRBV29-1 and TRBJ1-5 provide the parts outside the CDR3, is SAVISQKPSRDICQRGTSLTIQCQVDSQVTMMFWYRQQPGQSLTLIATANQGSEATYESGFVIDKFPISRPNLTFSTLTVSNMSPEDSSIYLCSVLGSGQPQHFGDGTRLSIL.

The table lists this clonotype with a few counts. This chain links TRBV20-1 with TRBJ1-4, with D uncertain. The CDR3 is 13 amino acids. With 5 bases removed from V and 8 bases from J, the gap between germline ends came to 15 bases. CDR1 is DFQATT and CDR2 is SNEGSKA in the germline V gene (reference sequence). This CDR3 is CSADSEVGEKLFF. The CDR3 bases are TGCAGTGCTGACTCTGAAGTTGGAGAAAAACTGTTTTTT.

This clonotype was detected ten times or more. The V call is TRBV12-5, the J call TRBJ1-2; D perhaps matches TRBD1 (6 bases). Between the trimmed V and J ends, which lost 1 base and 3 bases, there was a span of 9 bases. CDR3 length equals 14 residues. CDR1 and CDR2 from the germline V gene are LGHNT and FRNRAP. As DNA, the CDR3 is TGTGCTAGTGGTTTGGCCGGACAGCACTATGGCTACACCTTC. Its protein is CASGLAGQHYGYTF.

The chain recombines TRBV7-2 with TRBJ2-6; no firm D call. The CDR3 extends over 17 amino acids. Germline values: CDR1 SGHTA, CDR2 FQGNSA. The germline V and J ends were trimmed by 5 bases and 1 base, with 15 bases remaining between them. CDR3 DNA: TGTGCCAGCAGCCCTAGTAGCAGGATATCTGGGGCCAACGTCCTGACTTTC. As protein: CASSPSSRISGANVLTF.

The rearrangement joins TRBV18 to TRBJ2-3, with D perhaps TRBD1 or TRBD2 (5 bases each). The CDR3 has 15 residues. CDR1 KGHSH and CDR2 LQKENI come from the germline V gene. V gave up 6 bases and J gave up 8 bases, with 21 bases separating them. The CDR3 region has the DNA TGTGCCAGCTCCCCTCGGGACGGTCGAGAAGGTACGCAGTATTTT. Translating gives CASSPRDGREGTQYF.

This clonotype occurred many times. The chain recombines TRBV7-2 with TRBJ1-5; the D is unclear. There are 13 residues in the CDR3. CDR1 and CDR2 (germline): SGHTA, FQGNSA. V dropped 4 bases and J dropped 14 bases, with 18 bases sitting between them. The CDR3 DNA reads as TGTGCCAGCAGCTCGAACCAGGAGCCGGGAGAGCATTTT. Amino acids: CASSSNQEPGEHF.

This clonotype turned up a few times. This sequence joins TRBV12-3 or TRBV12-4 and TRBJ1-5, with unresolved D. This CDR3 region has 14 residues. V lost 7 bases and J lost 3, with 13 bases in between. CDR3 protein: CASTPAGDNQPQHF. CDR3 coding DNA: TGTGCCAGCACCCCCGCCGGGGACAATCAGCCCCAGCATTTT.

Concerning this clonotype itself: One end of the junction fails to match germline, which may point to a read error. As DNA, the CDR3 is TGCGCCGGCAGCCAAGAGGGGGACAGATCCTACGAGCAGTACTTC. The encoded protein is CAGSQEGDRSYEQYF. The chain has TRBV4-1 and TRBJ2-7; 7 bases align to TRBD1. Germline loops: CDR1 MGHRA, CDR2 YSYEKL. The CDR3 is 15 residues long.

This clonotype was observed a handful of times. V is TRBV7-9 and J is TRBJ1-5; 12 nucleotides agree with TRBD1. With V trimmed by 4 bases and J by 1 base, 11 bases remained unmatched. The CDR3 runs to 19 residues. Germline values: CDR1 SEHNR, CDR2 FQNEAQ (reference sequence). The CDR3 sequence is CASSSLPGQGAGSNQPQHF. The CDR3 DNA reads TGTGCCAGCAGCTCGCTTCCGGGACAGGGGGCCGGGAGCAATCAGCCCCAGCATTTT.

This clonotype was seen more than once but under ten times. The chain uses TRBV12-3 or TRBV12-4 and TRBJ1-5; D not resolved. Trimming removed 6 bases at V and 0 bases at J, with 9 bases between. The length of the CDR3 is 14 residues. The CDR3 DNA follows: TGTGCCAGCAGCCCCGAGTATAGCAATCAGCCCCAGCATTTT. Its translation: CASSPEYSNQPQHF.

This clonotype was recorded a few times. The CDR3 coding sequence is TGCGCCAGCAGCTGGGGGAGCTCCTATAATTCACCCCTCCACTTT. Translated: CASSWGSSYNSPLHF. The chain has TRBV5-1 and TRBJ1-6; D is possibly TRBD1 (5 bases). The germline V gene has CDR1 SGHRS and CDR2 YFSETQ. The CDR3 is 15 amino acids. V was cut by 3 bases and J by 0 bases, with 7 bases left in between. Drawing the rest from reference TRBV5-1 and TRBJ1-6, the complete variable domain is KAGVTQTPRYLIKTRGQQVTLSCSPISGHRSVSWYQQTPGQGLQFLFEYFSETQRNKGNFPGRFSGRQFSNSRSEMNVSTLELGDSALYLCASSWGSSYNSPLHFGNGTRLTVT.